The rows below give T cell receptor beta chains drawn from one sample of a study of beta chain features in type 1 diabetes. Data came from immunoSEQ multiplex PCR; TCRdb stores just in-frame clones and leaves some out. The sample includes 200,000 to 250,000 clones, about 63% of them seen just once. The sample was naive CD4+ T cells from blood. The receptor source for this set is a man under 40 in good health. CDR3s include the opening cysteine and the closing phenylalanine or tryptophan. The D gene is left open where the match is weak. Size is omitted from some rows. Given values are once, few, many or a class for expanded clones.

V gene	clone size	J gene	D gene	CDR3 DNA	CDR3 protein
TRBV13	-	TRBJ2-7	TRBD1	TGTGCCAGCAGCGCCCTCACCCGGGACAGGGACGGCGAGCAGTACTTC	CASSALTRDRDGEQYF
TRBV29-1	-	TRBJ1-1	-	TGCAGCGTTGTTGGGCTCCTCACTGAAGCTTTCTTT	CSVVGLLTEAFF
TRBV30	-	TRBJ1-2	-	TGTGCCTCTCGACCGGTCTATGGCTACACCTTC	CASRPVYGYTF
TRBV7-9	-	TRBJ1-2	-	TGTGCCAGCAGCACCCGTGGTGGCTACACCTTC	CASSTRGGYTF
TRBV10-2	few	TRBJ2-5	-	TGCGCCAGCAGTGAGTCGATGCCCAGGGTGGTTGGAGAGACCCAGTACTTC	CASSESMPRVVGETQYF
TRBV4-2	once	TRBJ2-6	-	TGTGCCAGCAGCCAAGATCTGAGCTCTGGGGCCAACGTCCTGACTTTC	CASSQDLSSGANVLTF
TRBV28	-	TRBJ2-7	-	TGTGCCAGCAGTTCCGGGACACCTTACGAGCAGTACTTC	CASSSGTPYEQYF
TRBV9	few	TRBJ2-2	-	TGTGCCAGCAGCCTCGACCCCCAGAACACCGGGGAGCTGTTTTTT	CASSLDPQNTGELFF
TRBV2	-	TRBJ2-1	TRBD2	TGTGCCAGCACCGCCCCTAGCGGAGACTCTAGGGGTGAGCAGTTCTTC	CASTAPSGDSRGEQFF
TRBV11-2	-	TRBJ2-7	-	TGTGCCAGCAGCTTAGATCGGGGCGAGCAGTACTTC	CASSLDRGEQYF
TRBV5-1	-	TRBJ2-3	TRBD2	TGCGCCAGCAGCCCTGGACTAGCGGGACCTACAGATACGCAGTATTTT	CASSPGLAGPTDTQYF
TRBV29-1	-	TRBJ1-6	-	TGCAGCGTTGCAAGCTCCTATAATTCACCCCTCCACTTT	CSVASSYNSPLHF
TRBV10-3	-	TRBJ2-3	-	TGTGCCATCAGCGGGAGTTGGGCAGATACGCAGTATTTT	CAISGSWADTQYF
TRBV7-2	-	TRBJ2-1	TRBD2	TGTGCCAGCAGCCGGACTAGCGGGAGTAATGAGCAGTTCTTC	CASSRTSGSNEQFF
TRBV5-6	-	TRBJ2-5	TRBD1	TGTGCCAGCAGAAGACAGGGGGGAGAGGAGACCCAGTACTTC	CASRRQGGEETQYF
TRBV29-1	-	TRBJ2-3	-	TGCAGCGTTACTCGGGGGGCCGGCACAGATACGCAGTATTTT	CSVTRGAGTDTQYF
TRBV19	-	TRBJ2-3	-	TGTGCCAGTAGTGTCAGGGGATATGGAAGCACAGATACGCAGTATTTT	CASSVRGYGSTDTQYF
TRBV7-9	-	TRBJ1-2	-	TGTGCCAGCAGCCTCCAAGACCTCTATGGCTACACCTTC	CASSLQDLYGYTF